This TCR beta chain came from a study of T cells in Graves' hyperthyroidism and ophthalmopathy. Broader study findings: The majority of expanded thyroid clonotypes above 0.001 also appeared in blood.

Authors of the study amplified TCR beta CDR3 regions from RNA transcripts. Researchers ran a first-round RT-PCR on the TCR CDR3 using the HTBI primer set. A single record per CDR3 protein comes from TCRdb applying MiXCR to the multiplex PCR reads. The repertoire has approximately 700,000 distinct CDR3 sequences, about 45% of them found once; the top ten carry 6.5% to 9%. Remarks on this clonotype: Antigen: not known.

This CDR3 region has 14 residues. The V gene's germline CDR1 is KGHDR and CDR2 SFDVKD. The ends were cut back, 0 bases at V and 4 bases at J, with 7 bases in the middle. The material sequenced was peripheral blood or thyroid tissue (not recorded which). This clonotype was sampled from an adult man with Graves' disease, either hyperthyroidism or ophthalmopathy (not recorded which). This chain uses TRBV24-1 with TRBJ2-3, with D perhaps TRBD2 (5 bases). In DNA, the CDR3 is TGTGCCACCAGTGATTTGGCTAGCTCAGATACGCAGTATTTT. Translation: CATSDLASSDTQYF.